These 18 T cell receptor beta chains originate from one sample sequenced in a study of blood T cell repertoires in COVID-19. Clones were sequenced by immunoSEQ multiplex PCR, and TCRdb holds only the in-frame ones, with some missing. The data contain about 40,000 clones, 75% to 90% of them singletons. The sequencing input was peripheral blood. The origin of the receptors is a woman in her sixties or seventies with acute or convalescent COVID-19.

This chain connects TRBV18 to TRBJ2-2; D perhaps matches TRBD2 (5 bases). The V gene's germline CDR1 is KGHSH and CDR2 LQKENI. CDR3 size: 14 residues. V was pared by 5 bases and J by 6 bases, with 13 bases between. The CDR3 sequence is CASSFGKAPGELFF. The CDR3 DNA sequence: TGTGCCAGCTCATTCGGGAAGGCACCCGGGGAGCTGTTTTTT.

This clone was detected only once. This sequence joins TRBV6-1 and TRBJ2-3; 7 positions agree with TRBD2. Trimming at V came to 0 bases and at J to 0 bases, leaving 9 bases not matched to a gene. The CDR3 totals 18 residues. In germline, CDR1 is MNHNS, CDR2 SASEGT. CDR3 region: CASSEALQSGASTDTQYF. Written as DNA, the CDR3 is TGTGCCAGCAGTGAAGCGCTTCAGAGCGGGGCTAGCACAGATACGCAGTATTTT.

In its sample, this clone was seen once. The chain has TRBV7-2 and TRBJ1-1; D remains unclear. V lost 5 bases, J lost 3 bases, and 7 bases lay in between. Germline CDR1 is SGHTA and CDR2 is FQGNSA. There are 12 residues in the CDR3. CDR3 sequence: CASSQLDTEAFF. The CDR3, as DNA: TGTGCCAGCAGCCAGTTGGACACTGAAGCTTTCTTT. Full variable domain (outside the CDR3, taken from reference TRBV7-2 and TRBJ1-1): GAGVSQSPSNKVTEKGKDVELRCDPISGHTALYWYRQSLGQGLEFLIYFQGNSAPDKSGLPSDRFSAERTGGSVSTLTIQRTQQEDSAVYLCASSQLDTEAFFGQGTRLTVV.

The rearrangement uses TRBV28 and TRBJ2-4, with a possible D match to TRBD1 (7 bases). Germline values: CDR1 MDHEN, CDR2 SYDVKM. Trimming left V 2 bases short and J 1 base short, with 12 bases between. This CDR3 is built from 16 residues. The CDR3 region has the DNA TGTGCCAGCAGTTTAGGAGGGGGCTTTGCCAAAAACATTCAGTACTTC. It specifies CASSLGGGFAKNIQYF.

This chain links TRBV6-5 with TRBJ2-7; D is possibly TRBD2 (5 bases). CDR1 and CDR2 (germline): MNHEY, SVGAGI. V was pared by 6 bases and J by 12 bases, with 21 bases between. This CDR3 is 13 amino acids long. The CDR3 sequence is CASRRVRGCNPYV. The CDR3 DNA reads TGTGCCAGCAGGCGGGTCCGCGGGTGTAATCCGTACGTC.

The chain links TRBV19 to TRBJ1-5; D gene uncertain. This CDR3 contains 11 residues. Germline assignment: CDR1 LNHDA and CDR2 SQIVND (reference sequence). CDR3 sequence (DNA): TGTGGGAGCGGATTCAATCAGCCCCAGCATTTT. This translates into CGSGFNQPQHF.

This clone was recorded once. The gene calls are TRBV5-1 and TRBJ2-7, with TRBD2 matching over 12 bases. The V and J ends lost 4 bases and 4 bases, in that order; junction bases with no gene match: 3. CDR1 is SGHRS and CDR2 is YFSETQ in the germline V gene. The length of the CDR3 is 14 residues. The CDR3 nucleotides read TGCGCCAGCAGCCAGACTAGCGGGAGTTACGAGCAGTACGTC. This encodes CASSQTSGSYEQYV.

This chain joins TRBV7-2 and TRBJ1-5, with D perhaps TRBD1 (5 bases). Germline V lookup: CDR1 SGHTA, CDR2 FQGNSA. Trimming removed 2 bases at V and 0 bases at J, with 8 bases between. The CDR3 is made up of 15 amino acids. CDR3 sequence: CASSLTGHSNQPQHF. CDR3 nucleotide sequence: TGTGCCAGCAGCTTAACAGGCCATAGCAATCAGCCCCAGCATTTT.

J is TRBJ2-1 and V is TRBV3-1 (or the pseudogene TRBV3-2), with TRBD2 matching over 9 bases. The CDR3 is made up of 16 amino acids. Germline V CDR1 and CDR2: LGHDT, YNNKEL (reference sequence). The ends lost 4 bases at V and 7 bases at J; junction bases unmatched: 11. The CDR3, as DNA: TGTGCCAGCAGCCTCCTTGGCGGGAGGGCCGGGAATGAGCAGTTCTTC. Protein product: CASSLLGGRAGNEQFF.

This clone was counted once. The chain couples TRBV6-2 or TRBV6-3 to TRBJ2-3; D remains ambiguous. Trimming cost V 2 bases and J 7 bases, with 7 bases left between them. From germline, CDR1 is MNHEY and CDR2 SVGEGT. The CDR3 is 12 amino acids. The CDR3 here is CASSYGLNTQYF. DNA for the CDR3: TGTGCCAGCAGTTACGGGCTAAATACGCAGTATTTT.

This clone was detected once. CDR3 sequence reads: CASSPPYTGSKTQYF. CDR3 DNA: TGTGCCAGCTCACCACCGTATACAGGGTCGAAGACCCAGTACTTC. The chain has TRBV18 and TRBJ2-5, with D possibly TRBD1 on 6 matching bases. The CDR3 consists of 15 residues. Between the trimmed V and J ends, which lost 0 bases and 6 bases, there was a span of 14 bases. CDR1 is KGHSH and CDR2 is LQKENI in the germline V gene.

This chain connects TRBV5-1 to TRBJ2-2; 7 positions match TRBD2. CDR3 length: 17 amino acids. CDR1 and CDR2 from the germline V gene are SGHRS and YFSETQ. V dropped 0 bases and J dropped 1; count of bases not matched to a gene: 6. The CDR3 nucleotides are TGCGCCAGCAGCTTGGTAGGCAGCGGGAAGAACACCGGGGAGCTGTTTTTT. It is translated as CASSLVGSGKNTGELFF.

The CDR3 region has the DNA TGTGCCACCAGTGATTTCCGGACAGAGGGCCAAGAGACCCAGTACTTC. The encoded protein is CATSDFRTEGQETQYF. The chain links TRBV24-1 to TRBJ2-5, with TRBD1 as a possible D gene (6 bases). V was shortened by 1 base and J by 1 base, with 12 bases between the two germline ends. This CDR3 has 16 residues. Germline CDR1 is KGHDR and CDR2 is SFDVKD.

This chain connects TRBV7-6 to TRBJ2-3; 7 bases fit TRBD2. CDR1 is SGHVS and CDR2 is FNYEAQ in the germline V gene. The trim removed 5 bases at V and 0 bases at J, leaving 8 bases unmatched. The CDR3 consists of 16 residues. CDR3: CASSRASGFSTDTQYF. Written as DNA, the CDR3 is TGTGCCAGCAGCAGAGCTAGCGGTTTTAGCACAGATACGCAGTATTTT.

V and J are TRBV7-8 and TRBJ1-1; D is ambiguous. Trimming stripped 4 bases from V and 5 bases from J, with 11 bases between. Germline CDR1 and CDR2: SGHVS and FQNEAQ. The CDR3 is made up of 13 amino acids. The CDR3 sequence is CASSSRGGTEAFF. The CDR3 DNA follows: TGTGCCAGCAGCTCCCGAGGCGGGACTGAAGCTTTCTTT. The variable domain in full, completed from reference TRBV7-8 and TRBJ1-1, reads GAGVSQSPRYKVAKRGQDVALRCDPISGHVSLFWYQQALGQGPEFLTYFQNEAQLDKSGLPSDRFFAERPEGSVSTLKIQRTQQEDSAVYLCASSSRGGTEAFFGQGTRLTVV.

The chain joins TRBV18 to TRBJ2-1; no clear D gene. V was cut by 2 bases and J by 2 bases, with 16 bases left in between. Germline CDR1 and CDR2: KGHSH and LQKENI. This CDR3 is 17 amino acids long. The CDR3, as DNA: TGTGCCAGCTCACCAAGTTACCGGAGTTCTACCTACAATGAGCAGTTCTTC. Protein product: CASSPSYRSSTYNEQFF.

Written as DNA, the CDR3 is TGTGCCAGCAGCTTAGGCCGGTTCGGGACCGGGGAGCTGTTTTTT. This codes for CASSLGRFGTGELFF. V is TRBV13 and J is TRBJ2-2; unclear D gene. The CDR3 contains 15 residues. Germline V lookup: CDR1 PRHDT, CDR2 FYEKMQ (reference sequence). The V end was cut by 0 bases, the J end by 5 bases, with 10 bases between.

As DNA, the CDR3 is TGCAGTGCTAGTGCGGGACTCCCCGGAGAGACCCAGTACTTC. It codes for CSASAGLPGETQYF. V gene TRBV20-1 combines with J gene TRBJ2-5, with D perhaps TRBD2 (6 bases). The CDR3 is 14 amino acids. Germline CDR1 is DFQATT and CDR2 is SNEGSKA (reference sequence). The V end was cut by 3 bases, the J end by 4 bases, with 15 bases between.